This paragraph reports one TCR beta chain. The CDR3 contains 14 residues. V lost 6 bases to trimming and J lost 6 bases, with 17 bases between them. Germline loops: CDR1 LNHDA, CDR2 SQIVND (reference sequence). Assay version v3.0 of immunoSEQ was used, and it was run at survey level. The data were produced by immunoSEQ multiplex PCR, yet TCRdb's version contains in-frame clones alone and is incomplete. The table records about 27,000 clones, 65% to 85% of them present only once. The source of the sample is a study of long-term antiretroviral therapy in people with HIV. Sample: unsorted PBMCs, taken 2.1 years after starting antiretroviral therapy. The chain couples TRBV19 to TRBJ1-2, with D perhaps matching TRBD1 (6 bases). The source of this sequence is a man aged 25 to 45 with HIV. DNA of the CDR3: TGTGCCAGTAGCAGCCAAACCGGGGGCGATGGCTACACCTTC. This sequence encodes CASSSQTGGDGYTF.